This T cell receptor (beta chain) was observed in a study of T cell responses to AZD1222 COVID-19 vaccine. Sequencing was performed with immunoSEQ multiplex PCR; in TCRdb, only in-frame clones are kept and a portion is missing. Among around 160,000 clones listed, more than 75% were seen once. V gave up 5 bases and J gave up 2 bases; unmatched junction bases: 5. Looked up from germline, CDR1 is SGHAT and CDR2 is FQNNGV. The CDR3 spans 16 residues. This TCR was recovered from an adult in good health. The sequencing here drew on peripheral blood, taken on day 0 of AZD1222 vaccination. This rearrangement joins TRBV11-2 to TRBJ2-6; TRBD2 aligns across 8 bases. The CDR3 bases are TGTGCCAGCAGCCCAACGGGAGGGACTGGGGCCAACGTCCTGACTTTC. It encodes CASSPTGGTGANVLTF.